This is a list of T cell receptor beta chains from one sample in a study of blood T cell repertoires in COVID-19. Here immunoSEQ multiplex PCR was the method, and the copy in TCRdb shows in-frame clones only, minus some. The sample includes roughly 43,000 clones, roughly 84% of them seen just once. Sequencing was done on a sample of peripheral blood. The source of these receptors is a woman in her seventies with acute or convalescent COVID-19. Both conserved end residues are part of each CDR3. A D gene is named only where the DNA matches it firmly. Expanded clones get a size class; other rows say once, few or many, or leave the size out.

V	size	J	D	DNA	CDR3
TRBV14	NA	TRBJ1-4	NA	TGTGCCAGCAGCCAATCCGGTTCGAGGGGGTTATATGAAAAACTGTTTTTT	CASSQSGSRGLYEKLFF
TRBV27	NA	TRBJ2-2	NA	TGTGCCAGCAGTTTAGTGCGTTCCCCGAGCACCGGGGAGCTGTTTTTT	CASSLVRSPSTGELFF
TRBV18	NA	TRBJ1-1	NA	TGTGCCAGCTCACCGAATCTGGCGGATAACACTGAAGCTTTCTTT	CASSPNLADNTEAFF
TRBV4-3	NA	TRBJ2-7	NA	TGCGCCAGCAGCCCCGGGGTTTCAGGGGGGTGGGAGCAGTACTTC	CASSPGVSGGWEQYF
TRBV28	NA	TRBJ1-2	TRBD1	TGTGCCAGCAGCTTAGACAGGGCCGGCTACACCTTC	CASSLDRAGYTF
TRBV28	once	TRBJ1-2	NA	TGTGCCAGCAGTGTTGACATAAACTATGGCTACACCTTC	CASSVDINYGYTF
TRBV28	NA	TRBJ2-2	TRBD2	TGTGCCAGCAGTTCTAGCGGGACATCCGGGGAGCTGTTTTTT	CASSSSGTSGELFF
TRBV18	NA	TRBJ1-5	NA	TGTGCCAGCTCCCCCGGGGAGAATCAGCCCCAGCATTTT	CASSPGENQPQHF
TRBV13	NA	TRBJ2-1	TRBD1	TGTGCCAGCAGCTTTAGACAGGGATACAATGAGCAGTTCTTC	CASSFRQGYNEQFF
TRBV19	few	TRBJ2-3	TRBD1	TGTGCCAGTAGTAGGACAGGTATAGATACGCAGTATTTT	CASSRTGIDTQYF
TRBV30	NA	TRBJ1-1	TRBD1	TGTGCCTGGCAGGGGGGCGGCACTGAAGCTTTCTTT	CAWQGGGTEAFF
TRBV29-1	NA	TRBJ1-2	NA	TGCAGCGTTGAAAGAACGACGGGGGGTAAGGGTGACTATGGCTACACCTTC	CSVERTTGGKGDYGYTF
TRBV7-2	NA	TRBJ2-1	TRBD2	TGTGCCAGCAGCTTAGCGCCGTCTAGCGGTGACAATGAGCAGTTCTTC	CASSLAPSSGDNEQFF
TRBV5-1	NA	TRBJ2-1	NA	TGCGCCAGCAGCTTGGGCGGCGGGGCCTACAATGAGCAGTTCTTC	CASSLGGGAYNEQFF
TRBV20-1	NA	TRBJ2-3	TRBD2	TGCAGTGCTAGTGGGTCGACTAGCGGGATGGGTGAGGATACGCAGTATTTT	CSASGSTSGMGEDTQYF
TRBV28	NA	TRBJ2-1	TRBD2	TGTGCCAGCAGTTTAGACGGACTAGCGAATGAGCAGTTCTTC	CASSLDGLANEQFF
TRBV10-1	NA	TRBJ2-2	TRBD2	TGCGCCAGCAGTGAGCCGGGACTAGCGGCCGCCACCGGGGAGCTGTTTTTT	CASSEPGLAAATGELFF
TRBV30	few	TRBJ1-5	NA	TGTGCCTGGAGTGGTGCCCGGAGTCAGCCCCAGCATTTT	CAWSGARSQPQHF
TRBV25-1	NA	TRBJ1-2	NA	TGTGCCAGCAGTGAATTTGCGACAGTTTATGGCTACACCTTC	CASSEFATVYGYTF
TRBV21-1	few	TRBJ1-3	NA	TGTGCCAGCAGCAAAGCCGATCCCGGACAGCTAGGAAACACCATATATTTT	CASSKADPGQLGNTIYF
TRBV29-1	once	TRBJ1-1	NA	TGCAGCGTTGTCTCTTGGGGGGTGAGGACTGAAGCTTTCTTT	CSVVSWGVRTEAFF
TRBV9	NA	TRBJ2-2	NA	TGTGCCAGCAAAAAAGGGGGTGCGAACACCGGGGAGCTGTTTTTT	CASKKGGANTGELFF
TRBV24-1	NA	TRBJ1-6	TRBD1	TGTGCCACCGGACAGGGTGGCGATTCACCCCTCCACTTT	CATGQGGDSPLHF
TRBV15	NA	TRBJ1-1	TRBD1	TGTGCCACCAGCAGAGATCGGGGGACAGCTGAAGCTTTCTTT	CATSRDRGTAEAFF
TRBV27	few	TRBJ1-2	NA	TGTGCCAGCAGTACCCTGACATCTAACTATGGCTACACCTTC	CASSTLTSNYGYTF
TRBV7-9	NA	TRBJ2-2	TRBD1	TGTGCCAGCAGACCACCGGGACAGGGGGCCGGGGAGCTGTTTTTT	CASRPPGQGAGELFF
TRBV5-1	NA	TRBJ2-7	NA	TGCGCCAGCAGCCCTCAGACAGCTCCCTACGAGCAGTACTTC	CASSPQTAPYEQYF
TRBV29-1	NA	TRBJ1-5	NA	TGCAGCGTGGGAGAAAATAGCAATCAGCCCCAGCATTTT	CSVGENSNQPQHF
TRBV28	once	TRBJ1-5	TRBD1	TGTGCCAGCAACCTGGGACAGAACTTAATCATGCCCCAGCATTTT	CASNLGQNLIMPQHF
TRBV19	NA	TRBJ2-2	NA	TGTGCCAGCGGAAGGGGGTTGAACACCGGGGAGCTGTTTTTT	CASGRGLNTGELFF
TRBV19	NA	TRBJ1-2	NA	TGTGCCAGTAGTCCCCGTAGGACGGGAGGCTACACCTTC	CASSPRRTGGYTF
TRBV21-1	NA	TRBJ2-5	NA	TGTGCCAGCAGCAATGGGGGGGCCCAAGAGACCCAGTACTTC	CASSNGGAQETQYF
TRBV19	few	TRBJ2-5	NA	TGTGCCAGTAGTTCAGGGTTGGAGACCCAGTACTTC	CASSSGLETQYF
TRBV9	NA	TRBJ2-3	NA	TGTGCCAGCAGCGTAGGTCCTAGCGTCACAGATACGCAGTATTTT	CASSVGPSVTDTQYF
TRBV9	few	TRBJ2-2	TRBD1	TGTGCCAGCAGCGTAGAGGGGGCAAACACCGGGGAGCTGTTTTTT	CASSVEGANTGELFF
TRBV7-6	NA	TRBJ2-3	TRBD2	TGTGCCAGCAGCTTGGGGACTAGCGGGAGGACAGATACGCAGTATTTT	CASSLGTSGRTDTQYF
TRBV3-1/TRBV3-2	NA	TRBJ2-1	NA	TGTGCCAGCAGCCCAAGGGGCAGCTTCTCCTACAATGAGCAGTTCTTC	CASSPRGSFSYNEQFF
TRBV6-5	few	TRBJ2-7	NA	TGTGCCAGCAAATTCAGGGAAAGCGAGCAGTACTTC	CASKFRESEQYF
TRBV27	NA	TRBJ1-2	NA	TGTGCCAGCACCCCCCAGCGAGGCTATGGCTACACCTTC	CASTPQRGYGYTF
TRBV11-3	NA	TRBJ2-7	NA	TGTGCCAGCAGCTCTTCCGGGACTGACCGCTACGAGCAGTACTTC	CASSSSGTDRYEQYF
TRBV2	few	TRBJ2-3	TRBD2	TGTGCCTCCTCAAGGCGAGCGGGAGGTGCGGATACGCAGTATTTT	CASSRRAGGADTQYF
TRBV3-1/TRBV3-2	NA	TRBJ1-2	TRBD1	TGTGCCAGCAGCTCTTGGGACAGGGACCATGGCTACACCTTC	CASSSWDRDHGYTF
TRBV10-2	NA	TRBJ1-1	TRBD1	TGCGCCAGCAGGAGGGACAGGGAGTACACTGAAGCTTTCTTT	CASRRDREYTEAFF
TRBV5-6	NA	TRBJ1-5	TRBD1	TGTGCCAGCAGCTTGAGGGTAGGGGGCTATGGCAATCAGCCCCAGCATTTT	CASSLRVGGYGNQPQHF
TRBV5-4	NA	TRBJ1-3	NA	TGTGCCAGCAGCTCGCCGGGGGGAAACACCATATATTTT	CASSSPGGNTIYF
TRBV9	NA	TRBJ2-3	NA	TGTGCCAGCAGCCCTGGGCCCCAGCTTACGCAGTATTTT	CASSPGPQLTQYF
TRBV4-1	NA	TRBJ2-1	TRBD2	TGCGCCAGCAGCCAAGATAGTGTACTAGCGGGAGGGCCGAAGATGAATGAGCAGTTCTTC	CASSQDSVLAGGPKMNEQFF
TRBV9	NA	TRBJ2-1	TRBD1	TGTGCCAGCAGCGTAGCAGGGGGCAATGAGCAGTTCTTC	CASSVAGGNEQFF
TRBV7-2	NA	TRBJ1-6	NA	TGTGCCAGCAGCTCTAGGTGGGGGGGGTCACCCCTCCACTTT	CASSSRWGGSPLHF
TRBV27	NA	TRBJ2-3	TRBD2	TGTGCCACCTCTAAGGGACTAGCCGCAGATACGCAGTATTTT	CATSKGLAADTQYF
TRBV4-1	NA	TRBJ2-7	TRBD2	TGCGCCAGCAGCATCGAGCGGGAGTCCTCCTACGAGCAGTACTTC	CASSIERESSYEQYF
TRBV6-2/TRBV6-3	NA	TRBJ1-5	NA	TGTGCCAGCAGCCCCGGGGGGGGCCAGCGGTGGCCCCAGCATTTT	CASSPGGGQRWPQHF
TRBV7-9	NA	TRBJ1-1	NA	TGTGCCAGCAGCTTAGCGGGCACGTCCCCAATGAACACTGAAGCTTTCTTT	CASSLAGTSPMNTEAFF
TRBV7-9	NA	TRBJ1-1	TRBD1	TGTGCCAGCCGGGGGACAGCGAACACTGAAGCTTTCTTT	CASRGTANTEAFF
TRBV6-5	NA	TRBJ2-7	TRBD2	TGTGCCAGCAGCAGGACTAGCGGGTTCTCCTACGAGCAGTACTTC	CASSRTSGFSYEQYF
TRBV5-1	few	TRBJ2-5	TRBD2	TGCGCCAGCAGCTCCTTTCCGGGGACTAGAATAGACCAACAAGAGACCCAGTACTTC	CASSSFPGTRIDQQETQYF
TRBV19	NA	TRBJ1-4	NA	TGTGCCCGAAGTGGGAGACATTCTAATGAAAAACTGTTTTTT	CARSGRHSNEKLFF
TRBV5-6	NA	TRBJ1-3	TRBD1	TGTGCCAGCAGCTTTGGATCCCAGGGGGCGGTCAGGAACACCATATATTTT	CASSFGSQGAVRNTIYF
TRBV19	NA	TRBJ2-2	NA	TGTGCCAGTAGGGCAGGGGCGTTTAGGGGTGCCGGGGAGCTGTTTTTT	CASRAGAFRGAGELFF
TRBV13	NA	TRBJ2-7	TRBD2	TGTGCCAGCAGCCCACCTTGGCCGGGACTAGTGGAATACGAGCAGTACTTC	CASSPPWPGLVEYEQYF